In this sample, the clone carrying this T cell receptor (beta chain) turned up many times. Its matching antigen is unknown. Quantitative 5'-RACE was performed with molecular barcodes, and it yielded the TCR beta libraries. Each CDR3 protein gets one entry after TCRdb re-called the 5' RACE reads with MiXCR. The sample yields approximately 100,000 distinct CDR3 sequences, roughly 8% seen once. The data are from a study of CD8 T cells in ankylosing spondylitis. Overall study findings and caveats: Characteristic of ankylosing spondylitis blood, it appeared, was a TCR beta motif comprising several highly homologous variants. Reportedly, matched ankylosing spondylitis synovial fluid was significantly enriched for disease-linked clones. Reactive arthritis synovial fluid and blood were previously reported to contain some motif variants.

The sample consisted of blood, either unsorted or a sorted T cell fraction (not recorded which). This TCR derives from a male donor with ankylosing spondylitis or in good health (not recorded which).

CDR3 coding DNA: TGTGCCAACTTAGCGGGAGGTGACACCGGGGAGCTGTTTTTT. It encodes CANLAGGDTGELFF. The chain has TRBV7-9 and TRBJ2-2; 10 bases line up with TRBD2. In germline, CDR1 is SEHNR, CDR2 FQNEAQ (reference sequence). The CDR3 covers 14 residues. With 10 bases clipped from V and 3 bases from J, the junction kept 5 bases outside the gene matches.